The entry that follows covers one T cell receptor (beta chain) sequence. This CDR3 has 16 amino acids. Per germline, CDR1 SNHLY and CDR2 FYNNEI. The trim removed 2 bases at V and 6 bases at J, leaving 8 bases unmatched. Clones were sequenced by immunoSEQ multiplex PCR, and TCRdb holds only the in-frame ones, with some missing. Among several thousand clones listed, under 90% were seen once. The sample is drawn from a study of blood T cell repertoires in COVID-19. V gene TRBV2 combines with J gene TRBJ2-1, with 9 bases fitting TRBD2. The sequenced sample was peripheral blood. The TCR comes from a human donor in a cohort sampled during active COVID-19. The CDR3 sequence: CASSETGGRALNEQFF. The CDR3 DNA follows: TGTGCCAGCAGTGAAACGGGCGGGAGGGCCCTCAATGAGCAGTTCTTC.